The 18 T cell receptor beta chains in this list originate from one sample, sequenced in a study of shared clonotypes between healthy human individuals. The repertoire was sequenced with immunoSEQ multiplex PCR; TCRdb's copy has only in-frame clones and lacks some. The sample includes roughly 650,000 clones, 96% seen only once; the top ten take roughly 0.1%. Cells designated naive CD8 were CD45RO-negative and were positively selected for CCR7, with terminally differentiated effector memory CD45RA+ cells excluded. Sequenced material: naive CD8+ T cells sorted from blood. The receptors shown here come from a woman in her twenties or thirties in good health.

The chain links TRBV27 to TRBJ2-7; D perhaps matches TRBD2 (5 bases). The germline V gene has CDR1 MNHEY and CDR2 SMNVEV (reference sequence). The CDR3 extends over 14 amino acids. V lost 4 bases and J lost 1, with 11 bases in between. CDR3 residues: CASSSRGESYEQYF. The DNA for the CDR3 is TGTGCCAGCAGTTCCCGTGGGGAGTCCTACGAGCAGTACTTC.

The V gene is TRBV14, the J gene TRBJ2-7, with 10 nucleotides matching TRBD2. The germline CDR1 and CDR2 sequences are SGHDN and FVKESK. The CDR3 has 16 residues. J gave up 7 bases and V 7 bases, and 16 bases lay outside the gene matches. CDR3: CASTRWRAGGPGEQYF. The DNA of the CDR3 is TGTGCCAGCACGCGTTGGAGAGCGGGAGGGCCTGGAGAGCAGTACTTC. Variable domain in full (rest from reference TRBV14 and TRBJ2-7): EAGVTQFPSHSVIEKGQTVTLRCDPISGHDNLYWYRRVMGKEIKFLLHFVKESKQDESGMPNNRFLAERTGGTYSTLKVQPAELEDSGVYFCASTRWRAGGPGEQYFGPGTRLTVT.

This CDR3 reads CASSLALPTSGTDYEQYF. The CDR3 nucleotides read TGTGCCAGCAGCTTAGCCCTACCGACTAGCGGGACCGACTACGAGCAGTACTTC. The V and J genes are TRBV7-8 and TRBJ2-7; 11 bases line up with TRBD2. CDR1 and CDR2 from the germline V gene are SGHVS and FQNEAQ. There are 18 residues in the CDR3. With V trimmed by 0 bases and J by 3 bases, 10 bases remained unmatched.

The chain employs TRBV27 and TRBJ1-1, with TRBD1 as a possible D gene (6 bases). Germline V CDR1 and CDR2: MNHEY, SMNVEV (reference sequence). The CDR3 sequence is 16 residues long. Trimming cost V 0 bases and J 4 bases, with 15 bases left between them. CDR3 amino acids: CASSLSVRGRVTEAFF. In DNA form, the CDR3 reads TGTGCCAGCAGTTTATCCGTCCGGGGGCGCGTCACTGAAGCTTTCTTT.

This clone was found once. This chain uses TRBV27 with TRBJ2-3; D is perhaps TRBD1 or TRBD2 (6 bases each). This CDR3 has 13 amino acids. Germline V lookup: CDR1 MNHEY, CDR2 SMNVEV (reference sequence). Trimming shortened V by 8 bases and J by 7 bases, and 16 bases separated the two germline ends. Here the CDR3 DNA reads TGTGCCAGCTGTAATATGCGGGACAATACGCAGTATTTT. It translates to CASCNMRDNTQYF.

The chain employs TRBV4-2 and TRBJ2-2; D is tentatively TRBD1 or TRBD2 (5 bases each). Between the trimmed V and J ends, which lost 3 bases and 5 bases, there was a span of 13 bases. Looked up from germline, CDR1 is LGHNA and CDR2 is YNFKEQ. CDR3 length: 15 residues. Here the CDR3 DNA reads TGTGCCAGCAGCCACCGGGGCTTTCTAACCGGGGAGCTGTTTTTT. It translates to CASSHRGFLTGELFF.

This clone occurred once. This chain connects TRBV30 to TRBJ1-5; TRBD1 is a possible D gene (5 bases). The CDR3 runs 14 residues. Trimming removed 1 base from V and 0 bases from J, with 7 bases in between. In germline, CDR1 is GTSNPN, CDR2 SVGIG (reference sequence). The CDR3 DNA follows: TGTGCCTGGAGTGGCGGGGGTAGCAATCAGCCCCAGCATTTT. It codes for CAWSGGGSNQPQHF.

The CDR3 here is CASSLFSGPQETQYF. DNA for the CDR3: TGTGCCAGCAGTCTATTTAGCGGCCCCCAAGAGACCCAGTACTTC. This chain uses TRBV11-2 with TRBJ2-5, with TRBD2 as a possible D gene (6 bases). The CDR3 totals 15 residues. Germline V lookup: CDR1 SGHAT, CDR2 FQNNGV. The V end lost 6 bases, the J end lost 1 base, and 15 bases lay between the germline ends. Together with reference TRBV11-2 and TRBJ2-5, the CDR3 gives the full variable domain: EAGVAQSPRYKIIEKRQSVAFWCNPISGHATLYWYQQILGQGPKLLIQFQNNGVVDDSQLPKDRFSAERLKGVDSTLKIQPAKLEDSAVYLCASSLFSGPQETQYFGPGTRLLVL.

V gene TRBV6-6 combines with J gene TRBJ2-7; D uncertain. The CDR3 runs to 13 residues. The V and J ends lost 2 bases and 2 bases respectively, with 7 bases between them. The germline V gene encodes CDR1 MNHNY and CDR2 SVGAGI (reference sequence). CDR3 DNA sequence: TGTGCCAGCAGTTACGCAGCCACCTACGAGCAGTACTTC. Its protein is CASSYAATYEQYF.

This clone appeared a single time. V usage is TRBV25-1 and J usage is TRBJ2-1; perhaps TRBD1 as D (7 bases). The CDR3 is 16 amino acids. V lost 3 bases to trimming and J lost 3 bases, with 15 bases between them. CDR1 is MGHDK, CDR2 SYGVNS, per germline. The CDR3 DNA follows: TGTGCCAGCAGTGACGGGAGAGGGGGCTACTACAATGAGCAGTTCTTC. This translates into CASSDGRGGYYNEQFF.

The chain recombines TRBV19 with TRBJ2-6; possible D gene TRBD1, 6 bases. The CDR3 loop spans 19 amino acids. Germline V gives CDR1 LNHDA, CDR2 SQIVND (reference sequence). The ends were cut back, 2 bases at V and 1 base at J, with 18 bases in the middle. CDR3 in amino acids: CASSINTGKRGSGANVLTF. The CDR3 DNA reads TGTGCCAGTAGTATAAATACGGGAAAGAGGGGGTCTGGGGCCAACGTCCTGACTTTC.

This clone was observed a single time. V gene TRBV7-2 combines with J gene TRBJ2-1; possibly TRBD2 for D (6 bases). Germline CDR1 and CDR2: SGHTA and FQGNSA. This CDR3 region has 16 residues. Deletions cut 6 bases from V and 4 bases from J, with 19 bases between. This CDR3 is CASSQLPGRGYNEQFF. As DNA, the CDR3 is TGTGCCAGCAGTCAACTCCCGGGTCGGGGGTACAATGAGCAGTTCTTC.

The gene calls are TRBV18 and TRBJ1-4; D gene ambiguous. This CDR3 contains 15 residues. Germline CDR1 is KGHSH and CDR2 is LQKENI. Trimming took off 1 base at V and 7 bases at J, with 13 bases between the two ends. The CDR3 bases are TGTGCCAGCTCACCACGGGAGGATCTTGGTGAAAAACTGTTTTTT. It codes for CASSPREDLGEKLFF.

J is TRBJ2-3 and V is TRBV30, with D perhaps assigned TRBD1 or TRBD2 (5 bases each). V shed 2 bases and J shed 4 bases, with 13 bases lying between them. CDR1 is GTSNPN and CDR2 is SVGIG in the germline V gene (reference sequence). There are 14 residues in the CDR3. Here the CDR3 DNA reads TGTGCCTGGAGTCTCGGTCGGGGCCCAGATACGCAGTATTTT. It yields the protein CAWSLGRGPDTQYF.

Points on this clone: The sample contains more than one DNA sequence encoding this CDR3. This sequence joins TRBV27 and TRBJ1-5; TRBD1 aligns across 8 bases. Germline CDR1 reads MNHEY; CDR2 reads SMNVEV (reference sequence). V shed 5 bases, J shed 7 bases, and the junction held 7 bases outside the gene matches. CDR3 length: 14 residues. CDR3 coding DNA: TGTGCCAGCAGTCCCGGACAGGGTGGGCAGCCCCAGCATTTT. Its translation is CASSPGQGGQPQHF.

The rearrangement joins TRBV11-1 to TRBJ2-7; D gene uncertain. Germline CDR1 and CDR2: SGHAT and FQDESV (reference sequence). This CDR3 has 14 amino acids. Trimming removed 4 bases at V and 3 bases at J, with 13 bases between. The CDR3 region is CASSSGSLDYEQYF. The CDR3 DNA reads as TGTGCCAGCAGCTCCGGGTCTCTGGACTACGAGCAGTACTTC.

As to this clone: Other nucleotide sequences from this sample produce the same CDR3. The CDR3 DNA sequence: TGTGCCAGCAGCTTAGGCGGGTCTGAGCAGTTCTTC. It specifies CASSLGGSEQFF. The chain couples TRBV7-9 to TRBJ2-1; D might be TRBD2 (5 bases). The germline CDR1 and CDR2 sequences are SEHNR and FQNEAQ (reference sequence). CDR3 size: 12 residues. The ends were cut back, 1 base at V and 9 bases at J, with 7 bases in the middle.

The chain combines TRBV7-9 with TRBJ2-7, with 10 positions matching TRBD1. From germline, CDR1 is SEHNR and CDR2 FQNEAQ (reference sequence). The CDR3 covers 16 residues. Unmatched junction bases numbered 7, after V lost 3 bases and J lost 2 bases. This CDR3 is CASSFASGQGTYEQYF. As DNA, the CDR3 is TGTGCCAGCAGCTTTGCATCGGGACAGGGGACCTACGAGCAGTACTTC.